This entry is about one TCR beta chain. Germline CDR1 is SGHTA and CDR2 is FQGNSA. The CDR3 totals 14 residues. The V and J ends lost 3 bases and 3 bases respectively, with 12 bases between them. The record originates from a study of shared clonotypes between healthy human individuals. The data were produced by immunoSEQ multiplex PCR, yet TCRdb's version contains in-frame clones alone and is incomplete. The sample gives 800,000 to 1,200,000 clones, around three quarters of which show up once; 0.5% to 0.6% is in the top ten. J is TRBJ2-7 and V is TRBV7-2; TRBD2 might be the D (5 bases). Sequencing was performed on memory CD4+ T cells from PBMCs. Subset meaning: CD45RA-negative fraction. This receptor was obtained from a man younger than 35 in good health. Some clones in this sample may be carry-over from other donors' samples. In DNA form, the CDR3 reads TGTGCCAGCAGCTTGAGAGGGCCTATCTACGAGCAGTACTTC. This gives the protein CASSLRGPIYEQYF.